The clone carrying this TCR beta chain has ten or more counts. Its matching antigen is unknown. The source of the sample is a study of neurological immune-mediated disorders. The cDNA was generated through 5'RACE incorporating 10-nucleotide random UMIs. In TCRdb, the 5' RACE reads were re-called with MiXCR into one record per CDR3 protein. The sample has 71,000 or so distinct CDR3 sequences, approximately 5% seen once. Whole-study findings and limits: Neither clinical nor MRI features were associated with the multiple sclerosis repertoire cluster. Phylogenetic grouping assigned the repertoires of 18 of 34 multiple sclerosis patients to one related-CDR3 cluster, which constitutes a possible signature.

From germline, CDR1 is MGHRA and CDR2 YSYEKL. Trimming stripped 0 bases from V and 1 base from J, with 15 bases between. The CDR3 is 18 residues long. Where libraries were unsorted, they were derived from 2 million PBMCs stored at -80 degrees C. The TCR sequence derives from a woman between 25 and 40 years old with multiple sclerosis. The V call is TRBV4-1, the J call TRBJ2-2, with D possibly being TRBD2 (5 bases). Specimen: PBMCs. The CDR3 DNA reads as TGCGCCAGCAGCCAAGAGCGCCGTATTCGGGGGAACACCGGGGAGCTGTTTTTT. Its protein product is CASSQERRIRGNTGELFF.